This is a list of T cell receptor beta chains from one sample in a study of blood T cell repertoires in COVID-19. Method: immunoSEQ multiplex PCR; TCRdb's copy keeps in-frame clones and lacks some. This table has 350,000 to 400,000 clones, 85% to 90% appearing once. The sequenced material came from peripheral blood. The receptor set was obtained from a man between 18 and 35 years old with active or convalescent COVID-19. Each CDR3 is given with its conserved first and last residue. The D gene is left open where the match is weak. Not every row has a clone size; where given, it reads once, few, many or a size class.

CDR3 protein: CASSPGGGASGELFF
CDR3 DNA: TGTGCCAGCAGCCCAGGAGGTGGAGCGTCCGGGGAGCTGTTTTTT
clone size: NA
J gene: TRBJ2-2
D gene: NA
V gene: TRBV27

CDR3 protein: CASSPNPLLANTGELFF
CDR3 DNA: TGTGCCAGCAGCCCGAACCCTTTACTAGCCAACACCGGGGAGCTGTTTTTT
clone size: NA
J gene: TRBJ2-2
D gene: NA
V gene: TRBV7-3

CDR3 protein: CASSLVETEAFF
CDR3 DNA: TGTGCCAGCAGTTTAGTTGAGACTGAAGCTTTCTTT
clone size: NA
J gene: TRBJ1-1
D gene: NA
V gene: TRBV28

CDR3 protein: CASSLDTNPAYGYTF
CDR3 DNA: TGTGCCAGCAGTCTAGACACCAACCCAGCCTATGGCTACACCTTC
clone size: NA
J gene: TRBJ1-2
D gene: NA
V gene: TRBV6-6

CDR3 protein: CASSGRSYGYTF
CDR3 DNA: TGTGCCAGCAGCGGCCGGAGCTATGGCTACACCTTC
clone size: NA
J gene: TRBJ1-2
D gene: NA
V gene: TRBV12-3/TRBV12-4

CDR3 protein: CASSPRDREAETQYF
CDR3 DNA: TGTGCCAGCAGTCCGCGAGACAGGGAGGCGGAGACCCAGTACTTC
clone size: NA
J gene: TRBJ2-5
D gene: NA
V gene: TRBV6-2/TRBV6-3

CDR3 protein: CASSRGQTEAFF
CDR3 DNA: TGTGCCAGCAGTAGAGGACAGACTGAAGCTTTCTTT
clone size: NA
J gene: TRBJ1-1
D gene: NA
V gene: TRBV6-5

CDR3 protein: CASSSAQGGYQPQHF
CDR3 DNA: TGTGCCAGCAGCTCCGCACAGGGGGGATATCAGCCCCAGCATTTT
clone size: once
J gene: TRBJ1-5
D gene: TRBD1
V gene: TRBV5-5

CDR3 protein: CASSQGLAGGQQTQYF
CDR3 DNA: TGTGCCAGCAGCCAGGGTCTAGCGGGGGGGCAACAGACCCAGTACTTC
clone size: NA
J gene: TRBJ2-5
D gene: TRBD2
V gene: TRBV3-1/TRBV3-2

CDR3 protein: CASSLSPRAPNSPLHF
CDR3 DNA: TGTGCCAGCAGTTTATCACCCAGGGCTCCTAATTCACCCCTCCACTTT
clone size: NA
J gene: TRBJ1-6
D gene: NA
V gene: TRBV27

CDR3 protein: CASSLGGPTNYGYTF
CDR3 DNA: TGTGCCAGCAGCTTAGGGGGGCCAACGAACTATGGCTACACCTTC
clone size: NA
J gene: TRBJ1-2
D gene: NA
V gene: TRBV7-2

CDR3 protein: CAIGGGTETTGTQYF
CDR3 DNA: TGTGCCATCGGGGGGGGGACCGAAACGACGGGTACGCAGTATTTT
clone size: NA
J gene: TRBJ2-3
D gene: TRBD2
V gene: TRBV10-3

CDR3 protein: CASRGDRVIDQPQHF
CDR3 DNA: TGTGCCAGCAGAGGGGACAGGGTAATAGATCAGCCCCAGCATTTT
clone size: few
J gene: TRBJ1-5
D gene: TRBD1
V gene: TRBV28

CDR3 protein: CASSLRGVRISEAFF
CDR3 DNA: TGTGCCAGCAGTTTACGCGGAGTTAGGATCAGTGAAGCTTTCTTT
clone size: NA
J gene: TRBJ1-1
D gene: NA
V gene: TRBV28

CDR3 protein: CASSQVGTLTGELFF
CDR3 DNA: TGCGCCAGCAGCCAAGTCGGGACACTGACCGGGGAGCTGTTTTTT
clone size: few
J gene: TRBJ2-2
D gene: NA
V gene: TRBV4-1

CDR3 protein: CASSPPSGSVHEQFF
CDR3 DNA: TGTGCCAGCAGCCCTCCTAGCGGGAGTGTCCATGAGCAGTTCTTC
clone size: NA
J gene: TRBJ2-1
D gene: TRBD2
V gene: TRBV6-2/TRBV6-3

CDR3 protein: CASSFQGAGTIYF
CDR3 DNA: TGTGCCAGCAGCTTCCAGGGGGCCGGCACCATATATTTT
clone size: NA
J gene: TRBJ1-3
D gene: TRBD1
V gene: TRBV7-8

CDR3 protein: CASSFWDRDQETQYF
CDR3 DNA: TGCGCCAGCAGCTTCTGGGACAGGGACCAAGAGACCCAGTACTTC
clone size: NA
J gene: TRBJ2-5
D gene: TRBD1
V gene: TRBV5-1

CDR3 protein: CASSLGGSQVAEAFF
CDR3 DNA: TGTGCCAGCAGCTTAGGGGGCAGCCAAGTCGCTGAAGCTTTCTTT
clone size: NA
J gene: TRBJ1-1
D gene: NA
V gene: TRBV11-3

CDR3 protein: CASSQGLAGGADTQYF
CDR3 DNA: TGCGCCAGCAGCCAAGGGCTAGCGGGGGGCGCAGATACGCAGTATTTT
clone size: NA
J gene: TRBJ2-3
D gene: TRBD2
V gene: TRBV4-1

CDR3 protein: CATSEGRVDYGYTF
CDR3 DNA: TGTGCCACCAGTGAGGGGAGGGTGGACTATGGCTACACCTTC
clone size: NA
J gene: TRBJ1-2
D gene: NA
V gene: TRBV24-1

CDR3 protein: CASSQDPTSGAYTQYF
CDR3 DNA: TGTGCCAGCAGCCAAGACCCGACTAGCGGGGCTTATACGCAGTATTTT
clone size: NA
J gene: TRBJ2-3
D gene: TRBD2
V gene: TRBV4-2

CDR3 protein: CASSSTPRGYGYTF
CDR3 DNA: TGTGCCAGCAGTTCAACACCTAGAGGCTATGGCTACACCTTC
clone size: once
J gene: TRBJ1-2
D gene: NA
V gene: TRBV27

CDR3 protein: CASSPQGGPNTEAFF
CDR3 DNA: TGTGCCAGCAGTCCCCAGGGGGGCCCGAACACTGAAGCTTTCTTT
clone size: NA
J gene: TRBJ1-1
D gene: TRBD1
V gene: TRBV6-2/TRBV6-3

CDR3 protein: CASGDRANSPLHF
CDR3 DNA: TGTGCCAGCGGTGACAGGGCCAATTCACCCCTCCACTTT
clone size: NA
J gene: TRBJ1-6
D gene: TRBD1
V gene: TRBV27

CDR3 protein: CASSQFESSYNEQFF
CDR3 DNA: TGCGCCAGCAGTCAATTTGAGAGCTCCTACAATGAGCAGTTCTTC
clone size: NA
J gene: TRBJ2-1
D gene: NA
V gene: TRBV23-1

CDR3 protein: CASSLRGQGWDGYTF
CDR3 DNA: TGTGCCAGCAGCTTAAGAGGACAGGGATGGGACGGCTACACCTTC
clone size: NA
J gene: TRBJ1-2
D gene: TRBD1
V gene: TRBV11-2

CDR3 protein: CASSVTSEETQYF
CDR3 DNA: TGTGCCAGCAGCGTAACCTCTGAGGAGACCCAGTACTTC
clone size: once
J gene: TRBJ2-5
D gene: NA
V gene: TRBV9

CDR3 protein: CASSQPTSGRLEQYF
CDR3 DNA: TGTGCCAGCAGCCAACCAACTAGCGGGAGGCTCGAGCAGTACTTC
clone size: NA
J gene: TRBJ2-7
D gene: TRBD2
V gene: TRBV3-1/TRBV3-2

CDR3 protein: CAWSRDRINYGYTF
CDR3 DNA: TGTGCCTGGAGCCGGGACAGGATTAACTATGGCTACACCTTC
clone size: NA
J gene: TRBJ1-2
D gene: TRBD1
V gene: TRBV30

CDR3 protein: CASSPSTATDTQYF
CDR3 DNA: TGTGCCAGTAGTCCATCGACAGCCACAGATACGCAGTATTTT
clone size: NA
J gene: TRBJ2-3
D gene: NA
V gene: TRBV19

CDR3 protein: CASTSGGSTDTQYF
CDR3 DNA: TGTGCCAGTACTAGCGGGGGTAGCACAGATACGCAGTATTTT
clone size: NA
J gene: TRBJ2-3
D gene: TRBD2
V gene: TRBV19

CDR3 protein: CASYTGGVLVSPLHF
CDR3 DNA: TGTGCCAGCTATACAGGGGGAGTCTTAGTTTCACCCCTCCACTTT
clone size: NA
J gene: TRBJ1-6
D gene: TRBD1
V gene: TRBV28

CDR3 protein: CASSRVTGELFF
CDR3 DNA: TGTGCCAGCAGCCGGGTAACCGGGGAGCTGTTTTTT
clone size: NA
J gene: TRBJ2-2
D gene: NA
V gene: TRBV6-5

CDR3 protein: CASRRGEGETQYF
CDR3 DNA: TGTGCCAGCAGGCGGGGGGAGGGAGAGACCCAGTACTTC
clone size: NA
J gene: TRBJ2-5
D gene: TRBD2
V gene: TRBV28

CDR3 protein: CASNPGETNYGYTF
CDR3 DNA: TGTGCCAGCAACCCAGGGGAGACGAACTATGGCTACACCTTC
clone size: few
J gene: TRBJ1-2
D gene: NA
V gene: TRBV28

CDR3 protein: CASSRTSFNEQFF
CDR3 DNA: TGTGCCAGCAGTCGTACTAGCTTCAATGAGCAGTTCTTC
clone size: NA
J gene: TRBJ2-1
D gene: NA
V gene: TRBV6-2/TRBV6-3

CDR3 protein: CASSISDRRSYGYTF
CDR3 DNA: TGTGCCAGTAGTATCTCCGACAGGAGAAGTTATGGCTACACCTTC
clone size: NA
J gene: TRBJ1-2
D gene: NA
V gene: TRBV19

CDR3 protein: CASSVAGGYNEQFF
CDR3 DNA: TGTGCCAGTAGTGTTGCGGGGGGCTACAATGAGCAGTTCTTC
clone size: NA
J gene: TRBJ2-1
D gene: TRBD2
V gene: TRBV19

CDR3 protein: CAWSGGQGFGYTF
CDR3 DNA: TGTGCCTGGAGTGGGGGGCAGGGGTTCGGCTACACCTTC
clone size: NA
J gene: TRBJ1-2
D gene: NA
V gene: TRBV30

CDR3 protein: CASSQDQGTSGSTDTQYF
CDR3 DNA: TGCGCCAGCAGCCAAGATCAGGGGACTAGCGGATCGACAGATACGCAGTATTTT
clone size: NA
J gene: TRBJ2-3
D gene: TRBD2
V gene: TRBV4-3

CDR3 protein: CASSRTGTGAHEQYF
CDR3 DNA: TGTGCCAGTAGTAGGACCGGGACAGGGGCCCACGAGCAGTACTTC
clone size: NA
J gene: TRBJ2-7
D gene: TRBD1
V gene: TRBV19

CDR3 protein: CASSLRLAGDEQFF
CDR3 DNA: TGTGCCAGCAGCTTAAGGCTAGCGGGCGATGAGCAGTTCTTC
clone size: once
J gene: TRBJ2-1
D gene: TRBD2
V gene: TRBV7-2

CDR3 protein: CASRFKWQSVLENTGELFF
CDR3 DNA: TGTGCCAGCAGATTCAAATGGCAGAGCGTGCTTGAGAACACCGGGGAGCTGTTTTTT
clone size: NA
J gene: TRBJ2-2
D gene: NA
V gene: TRBV5-4

CDR3 protein: CTQVYEQYF
CDR3 DNA: TGCACGCAGGTCTACGAGCAGTACTTC
clone size: NA
J gene: TRBJ2-7
D gene: NA
V gene: TRBV20-1

CDR3 protein: CASSPRGAGNTIYF
CDR3 DNA: TGTGCCAGCTCACCCAGGGGAGCTGGAAACACCATATATTTT
clone size: NA
J gene: TRBJ1-3
D gene: NA
V gene: TRBV18

CDR3 protein: CASRTGTEAFF
CDR3 DNA: TGTGCCAGCAGAACGGGGACTGAAGCTTTCTTT
clone size: NA
J gene: TRBJ1-1
D gene: NA
V gene: TRBV28

CDR3 protein: CASRPPSGRTYEQYF
CDR3 DNA: TGTGCCAGCAGACCCCCTAGCGGGAGAACCTACGAGCAGTACTTC
clone size: NA
J gene: TRBJ2-7
D gene: TRBD2
V gene: TRBV27

CDR3 protein: CASSLGTRNTEAFF
CDR3 DNA: TGTGCCAGCAGCCTCGGTACGAGGAACACTGAAGCTTTCTTT
clone size: NA
J gene: TRBJ1-1
D gene: NA
V gene: TRBV11-1

CDR3 protein: CASSLAGWNEKLFF
CDR3 DNA: TGCGCCAGCAGCTTGGCGGGGTGGAATGAAAAACTGTTTTTT
clone size: NA
J gene: TRBJ1-4
D gene: NA
V gene: TRBV5-1

CDR3 protein: CASSFGTGNTEAFF
CDR3 DNA: TGTGCCAGCAGTTTCGGCACAGGGAACACTGAAGCTTTCTTT
clone size: NA
J gene: TRBJ1-1
D gene: NA
V gene: TRBV28

CDR3 protein: CASSHTGTPDTQYF
CDR3 DNA: TGTGCCAGCTCACACACGGGGACTCCAGATACGCAGTATTTT
clone size: NA
J gene: TRBJ2-3
D gene: NA
V gene: TRBV18